One sample yielded the 8 T cell receptor beta chains listed below, sequenced in a study of human T cells and chemical hapten exposure. TCRdb called the RACE reads again in MiXCR, with one record for every CDR3 protein. Among 380,000 or so distinct CDR3 sequences listed, 5.5% were seen once. Regarding time point: pre-sensitization, week 0. Treatment noted: therapeutic diphenylcyclopropenone sensitization with weekly scalp DPC. Here the sequenced sample was whole blood, taken in connection with sensitization to the hapten diphenylcyclopropenone (DPC). These receptors came from a woman under 30 with alopecia areata. Some clones in this sample may be carry-over from other donors' samples.

This clonotype was observed at least ten times. The chain recombines TRBV7-6 with TRBJ1-2, with 7 bases identical to TRBD1. After removal of 5 bases from V and 8 bases from J, the junction contained 5 bases not matched to a gene. Per the germline V gene, CDR1 is SGHVS and CDR2 is FNYEAQ. The CDR3 has 12 residues. CDR3 nucleotides: TGTGCCAGCAGCCCAGGGGGGGAAGGCTACACCTTC. Translation gives CASSPGGEGYTF.

V is TRBV7-9 and J is TRBJ1-1, with D maybe TRBD1 (5 bases). Germline V gene sequence: CDR1 SEHNR, CDR2 FQNEAQ (reference sequence). The CDR3 is made up of 14 amino acids. Trimming stripped 4 bases from V and 5 bases from J, with 14 bases between. The CDR3 loop is CASSSLRAGTEAFF. In DNA form, the CDR3 reads TGTGCCAGCAGCTCCCTCCGGGCAGGGACTGAAGCTTTCTTT.

Ten or more counts support this clonotype. V is TRBV12-3 or TRBV12-4 and J is TRBJ2-3; D remains ambiguous. V gave up 4 bases and J gave up 0 bases, with 11 bases separating them. CDR3 length: 15 amino acids. Written as DNA, the CDR3 is TGTGCCAGCAGTTCTCTAGAATCTAGCACAGATACGCAGTATTTT. It is translated as CASSSLESSTDTQYF.

This clonotype was counted at least ten times. The chain has TRBV5-1 and TRBJ2-3; TRBD2 matches at 8 bases. After removal of 7 bases from V and 4 bases from J, the junction contained 11 bases not matched to a gene. CDR3 size: 15 residues. Germline assignment: CDR1 SGHRS and CDR2 YFSETQ. This chain's CDR3 is CASRIAGGSADTQYF. As DNA, the CDR3 is TGCGCCAGCCGTATCGCGGGGGGCTCGGCAGATACGCAGTATTTT.

The chain joins TRBV11-3 to TRBJ2-1; perhaps TRBD1 as D (5 bases). The CDR3 is 14 residues long. From germline, CDR1 is SGHNT and CDR2 YENEEA. V lost 1 base, J lost 15 bases, and 19 bases lay in between. This CDR3 reads CASSLARCRAHPFF. CDR3 coding DNA: TGTGCCAGCAGCTTAGCGCGGTGCAGGGCCCATCCGTTCTTC.

This clonotype was observed many times. The V gene is TRBV20-1, the J gene TRBJ2-5; 10 nucleotides align to TRBD2. Trimming removed 2 bases from V and 4 bases from J; junction bases left unmatched: 4. Germline CDR1 reads DFQATT; CDR2 reads SNEGSKA (reference sequence). CDR3 length: 14 amino acids. The CDR3 sequence: CSARHTSGTETQYF. The DNA of the CDR3 is TGCAGTGCTAGACACACTAGCGGGACAGAGACCCAGTACTTC.

This clonotype came up a few times. The V and J genes are TRBV6-6 and TRBJ2-3; D might be TRBD2 (6 bases). V lost 8 bases, J lost 1 base, and 13 bases lay in between. Germline V lookup: CDR1 MNHNY, CDR2 SVGAGI (reference sequence). CDR3 size: 14 residues. The CDR3 reads CASRWDFGTDTQYF. CDR3 coding DNA: TGTGCCAGCCGATGGGACTTTGGCACAGATACGCAGTATTTT.

The chain couples TRBV10-3 to TRBJ2-1; D perhaps matches TRBD2 (6 bases). There are 13 residues in the CDR3. The germline V and J ends were trimmed by 8 bases and 5 bases, with 13 bases remaining between them. Germline CDR1 and CDR2: ENHRY and SYGVKD. For the CDR3, the DNA is TGTGCCATCCGCGGGGCCCCACACAATGAGCAGTTCTTC. This sequence encodes CAIRGAPHNEQFF.